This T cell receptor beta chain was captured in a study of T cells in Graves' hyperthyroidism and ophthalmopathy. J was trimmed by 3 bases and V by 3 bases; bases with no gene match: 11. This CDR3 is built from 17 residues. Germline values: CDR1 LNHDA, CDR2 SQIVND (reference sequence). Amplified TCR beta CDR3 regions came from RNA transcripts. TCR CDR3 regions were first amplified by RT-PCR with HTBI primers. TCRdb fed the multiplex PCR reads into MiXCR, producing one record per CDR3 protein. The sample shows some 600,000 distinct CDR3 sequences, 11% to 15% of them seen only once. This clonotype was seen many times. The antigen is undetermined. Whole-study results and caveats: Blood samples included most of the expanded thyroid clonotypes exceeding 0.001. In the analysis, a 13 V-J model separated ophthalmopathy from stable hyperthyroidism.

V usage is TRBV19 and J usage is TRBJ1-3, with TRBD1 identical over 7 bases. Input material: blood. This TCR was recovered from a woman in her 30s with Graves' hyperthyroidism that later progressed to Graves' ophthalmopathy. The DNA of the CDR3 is TGTGCCAGTAGTATTGGGACCGGGACAGTCTTTGGAAACACCATATATTTT. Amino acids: CASSIGTGTVFGNTIYF.